This entry features one T cell receptor (beta chain) sequence. What it binds is unknown. This entry is derived from a study of T cell responses to AZD1222 COVID-19 vaccine. Study results and limitations: Of the AZD1222 recipients, only 5 or 6 were seropositive at baseline. Repertoire sampling was restricted to post-peak T cell response timepoints. Donors skewed white British and female; clonal diversity was possibly underestimated.

The method was immunoSEQ multiplex PCR; TCRdb's version includes in-frame clones alone and lacks a portion of them. Among about 120,000 clones, roughly nine tenths were seen once, and the ten largest hold 5.4%. The CDR3 is made up of 14 amino acids. The V gene's germline CDR1 is MNHEY and CDR2 SMNVEV (reference sequence). Trimming removed 2 bases at V and 0 bases at J, with 8 bases between. The chain employs TRBV27 and TRBJ2-7, with D possibly TRBD2 on 6 matching bases. The sample here was peripheral blood, taken on day 0 of AZD1222 vaccination. The receptor was isolated from an adult in good health. CDR3 in DNA: TGTGCCAGCAGTTTAGGGGGGAGCTCCTACGAGCAGTACTTC. As protein: CASSLGGSSYEQYF.